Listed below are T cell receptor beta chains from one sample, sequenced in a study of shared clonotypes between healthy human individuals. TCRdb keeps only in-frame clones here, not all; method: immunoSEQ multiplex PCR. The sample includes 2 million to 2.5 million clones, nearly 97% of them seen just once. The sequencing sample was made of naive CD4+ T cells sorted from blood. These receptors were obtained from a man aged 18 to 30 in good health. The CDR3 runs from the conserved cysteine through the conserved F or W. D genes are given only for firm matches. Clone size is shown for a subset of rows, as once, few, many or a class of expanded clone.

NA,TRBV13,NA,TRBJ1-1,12,CASSLTVPEAFF,TGTGCCAGCAGCTTGACAGTGCCCGAAGCTTTCTTT
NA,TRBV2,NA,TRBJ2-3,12,CASMVRSDTQYF,TGTGCCAGCATGGTTCGGTCAGATACGCAGTATTTT
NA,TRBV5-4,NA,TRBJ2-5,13,CASSLGGQETQYF,TGTGCCAGCAGCTTAGGGGGGCAAGAGACCCAGTACTTC
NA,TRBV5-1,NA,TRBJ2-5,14,CASSPSTSLQTQYF,TGCGCCAGCAGCCCGAGCACTAGCTTGCAGACCCAGTACTTC
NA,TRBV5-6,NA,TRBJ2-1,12,CASSLVSNEQFF,TGTGCCAGCAGCTTGGTGAGCAATGAGCAGTTCTTC
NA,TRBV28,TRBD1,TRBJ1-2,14,CASSLRDRVGGYTF,TGTGCCAGCAGTTTACGCGACAGGGTCGGCGGCTACACCTTC
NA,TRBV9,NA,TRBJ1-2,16,CASSVAGTISNYGYTF,TGTGCCAGCAGCGTAGCTGGGACAATATCTAACTATGGCTACACCTTC
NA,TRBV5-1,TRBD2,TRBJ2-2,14,CASRLAANTGELFF,TGCGCCAGCCGGCTAGCGGCGAACACCGGGGAGCTGTTTTTT
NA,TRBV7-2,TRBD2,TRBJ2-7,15,CASSTLADTTYEQYF,TGTGCCAGCAGCACTCTAGCGGACACAACCTACGAGCAGTACTTC
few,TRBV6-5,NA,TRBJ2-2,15,CASRRGPLTAGELFF,TGTGCCAGCAGGCGCGGACCGCTAACAGCCGGGGAGCTGTTTTTT
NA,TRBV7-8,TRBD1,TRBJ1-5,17,CASSFPGQGRSNQPQHF,TGTGCCAGCAGCTTTCCGGGACAGGGGAGAAGCAATCAGCCCCAGCATTTT
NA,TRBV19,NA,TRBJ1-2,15,CASSIGAGANYGYTF,TGTGCCAGTAGTATAGGGGCAGGGGCCAACTATGGCTACACCTTC
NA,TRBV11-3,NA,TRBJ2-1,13,CASSPGANNEQFF,TGTGCCAGCAGCCCCGGGGCGAACAATGAGCAGTTCTTC
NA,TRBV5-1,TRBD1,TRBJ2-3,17,CASSSRTGQRNTDTQYF,TGCGCCAGCAGCTCTAGGACGGGACAGAGAAACACAGATACGCAGTATTTT
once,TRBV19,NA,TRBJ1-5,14,CASSIEDRNQPQHF,TGTGCCAGTAGTATAGAAGACAGAAATCAGCCCCAGCATTTT
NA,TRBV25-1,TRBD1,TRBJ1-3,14,CASSDQGVGNTIYF,TGTGCCAGCAGTGACCAGGGGGTCGGAAACACCATATATTTT
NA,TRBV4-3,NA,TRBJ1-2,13,CASSQEAGYGYTF,TGCGCCAGCAGCCAAGAGGCGGGATATGGCTACACCTTC
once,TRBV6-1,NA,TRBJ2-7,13,CASVSGLSYEQYF,TGTGCCAGCGTCTCGGGTCTCTCCTACGAGCAGTACTTC
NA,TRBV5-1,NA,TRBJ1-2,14,CASSLEGRNYGYTF,TGCGCCAGCAGCTTGGAAGGCAGAAACTATGGCTACACCTTC
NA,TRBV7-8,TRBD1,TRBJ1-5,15,CASSFGQGRNQPQHF,TGTGCCAGCAGTTTCGGACAGGGTAGGAATCAGCCCCAGCATTTT
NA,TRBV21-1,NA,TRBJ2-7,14,CASSKVQILYEQYF,TGTGCCAGCAGCAAAGTTCAGATACTCTACGAGCAGTACTTC
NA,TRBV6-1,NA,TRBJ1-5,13,CASRRDNSQPQHF,TGTGCCAGCAGACGGGACAACTCTCAGCCCCAGCATTTT
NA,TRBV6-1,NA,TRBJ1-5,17,CASSEFELRQSNQPQHF,TGTGCCAGCAGTGAATTTGAATTACGGCAGAGCAATCAGCCCCAGCATTTT
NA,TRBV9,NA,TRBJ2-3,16,CASSVALGLKGDTQYF,TGTGCCAGCAGCGTAGCTCTTGGACTCAAGGGCGATACGCAGTATTTT
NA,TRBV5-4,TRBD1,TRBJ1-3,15,CASSFWQGARNTIYF,TGTGCCAGCAGCTTCTGGCAGGGGGCTAGAAACACCATATATTTT
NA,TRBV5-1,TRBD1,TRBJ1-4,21,CASSLAEGTEGIGRTNEKLFF,TGCGCCAGCAGCTTGGCCGAGGGGACAGAGGGAATAGGAAGGACTAATGAAAAACTGTTTTTT
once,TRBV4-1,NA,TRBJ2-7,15,CASSQDWGPRYEQYF,TGCGCCAGCAGCCAAGATTGGGGACCTCGCTACGAGCAGTACTTC
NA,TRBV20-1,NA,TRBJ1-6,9,CSASAPLHF,TGCAGTGCTAGCGCACCCCTCCACTTT
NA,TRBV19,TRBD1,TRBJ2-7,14,CARTDRVLTYEQYF,TGTGCCAGGACCGACAGGGTGCTGACCTACGAGCAGTACTTC
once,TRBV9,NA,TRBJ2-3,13,CASSVGGVDTQYF,TGTGCCAGCAGCGTAGGGGGGGTAGATACGCAGTATTTT
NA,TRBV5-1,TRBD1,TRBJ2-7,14,CASSLRDRDYEQYF,TGCGCCAGCAGCTTGCGAGACAGGGACTACGAGCAGTACTTC
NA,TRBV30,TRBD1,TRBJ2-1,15,CAWSVGQGNYNEQFF,TGTGCCTGGAGTGTGGGACAGGGGAATTACAATGAGCAGTTCTTC
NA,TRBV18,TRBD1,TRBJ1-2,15,CASSPSGQDPRGYTF,TGTGCCAGCTCACCTTCGGGACAGGATCCTCGGGGCTACACCTTC
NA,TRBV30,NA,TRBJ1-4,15,CALSGTPTTNEKLFF,TGTGCCTTATCCGGGACCCCGACGACTAATGAAAAACTGTTTTTT
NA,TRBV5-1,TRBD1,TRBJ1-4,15,CASSFTGTDNEKLFF,TGCGCCAGCAGCTTTACCGGGACAGATAATGAAAAACTGTTTTTT
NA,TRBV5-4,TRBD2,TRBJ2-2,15,CASSLEAGEVGELFF,TGTGCCAGCAGCTTGGAAGCGGGAGAGGTCGGGGAGCTGTTTTTT
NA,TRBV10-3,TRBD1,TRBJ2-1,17,CAISENLGTGNYNEQFF,TGTGCCATCAGTGAGAATTTAGGGACAGGGAATTACAATGAGCAGTTCTTC
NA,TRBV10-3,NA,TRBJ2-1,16,CAISEISASSYNEQFF,TGTGCCATCAGTGAGATCAGCGCGAGCTCCTACAATGAGCAGTTCTTC
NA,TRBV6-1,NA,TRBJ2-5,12,CASSSLVETQYF,TGTGCCAGCAGTTCCCTAGTAGAGACCCAGTACTTC
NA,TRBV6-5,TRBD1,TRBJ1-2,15,CASSYADRGQGGYTF,TGTGCCAGCAGTTACGCAGACAGGGGGCAAGGTGGCTACACCTTC
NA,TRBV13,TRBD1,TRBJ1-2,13,CASSRGQGFGYTF,TGTGCCAGCAGCCGTGGACAGGGGTTCGGCTACACCTTC
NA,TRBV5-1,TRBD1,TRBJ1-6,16,CASSFETGSYNSPLHF,TGCGCCAGCAGCTTCGAGACAGGGTCCTATAATTCACCCCTCCACTTT
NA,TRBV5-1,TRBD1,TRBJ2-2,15,CASSLRQGAAGELFF,TGCGCCAGCAGCTTGAGGCAGGGGGCAGCCGGGGAGCTGTTTTTT
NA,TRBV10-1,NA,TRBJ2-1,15,CASSAGGRDGNEQFF,TGCGCCAGCAGTGCCGGGGGCCGGGACGGGAATGAGCAGTTCTTC